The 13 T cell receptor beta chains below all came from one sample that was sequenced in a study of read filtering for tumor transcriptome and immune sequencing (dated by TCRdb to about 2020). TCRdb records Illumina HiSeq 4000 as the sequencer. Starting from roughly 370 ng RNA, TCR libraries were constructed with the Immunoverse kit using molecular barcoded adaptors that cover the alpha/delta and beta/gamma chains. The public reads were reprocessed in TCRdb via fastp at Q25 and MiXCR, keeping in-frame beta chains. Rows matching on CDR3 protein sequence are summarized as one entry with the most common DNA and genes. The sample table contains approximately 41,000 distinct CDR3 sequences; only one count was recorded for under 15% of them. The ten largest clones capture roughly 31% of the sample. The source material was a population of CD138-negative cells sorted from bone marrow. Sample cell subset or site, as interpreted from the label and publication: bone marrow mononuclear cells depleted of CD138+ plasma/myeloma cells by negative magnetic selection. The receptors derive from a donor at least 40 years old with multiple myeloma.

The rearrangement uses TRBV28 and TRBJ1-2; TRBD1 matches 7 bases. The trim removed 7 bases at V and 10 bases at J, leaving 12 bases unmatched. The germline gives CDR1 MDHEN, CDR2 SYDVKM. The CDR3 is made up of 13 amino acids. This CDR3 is CASIEQGTSDYTF. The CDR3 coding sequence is TGTGCCAGCATCGAACAGGGGACGTCTGACTACACCTTC.

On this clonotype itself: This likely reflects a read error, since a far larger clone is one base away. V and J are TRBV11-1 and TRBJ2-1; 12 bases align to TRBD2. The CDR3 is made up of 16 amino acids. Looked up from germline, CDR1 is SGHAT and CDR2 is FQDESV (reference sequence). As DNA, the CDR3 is TGTGCCAGCAGCTTAGGACTAGCGGGAGATCTCGATGAGCAGTCCTTC. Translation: CASSLGLAGDLDEQSF.

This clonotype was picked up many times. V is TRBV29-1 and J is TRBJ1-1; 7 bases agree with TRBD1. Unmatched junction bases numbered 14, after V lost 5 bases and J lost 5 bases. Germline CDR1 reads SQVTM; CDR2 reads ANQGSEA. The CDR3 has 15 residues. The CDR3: CSVQYTGTVGTEAFF. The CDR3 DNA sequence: TGCAGCGTTCAGTATACCGGGACAGTAGGGACTGAAGCTTTCTTT.

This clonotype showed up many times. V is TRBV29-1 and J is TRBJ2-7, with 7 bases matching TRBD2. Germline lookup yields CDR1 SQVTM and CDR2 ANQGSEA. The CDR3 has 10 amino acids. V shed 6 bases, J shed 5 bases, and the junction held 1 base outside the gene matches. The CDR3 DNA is TGCAGCGTGGGGGGGGACGAGCAGTACTTC. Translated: CSVGGDEQYF.

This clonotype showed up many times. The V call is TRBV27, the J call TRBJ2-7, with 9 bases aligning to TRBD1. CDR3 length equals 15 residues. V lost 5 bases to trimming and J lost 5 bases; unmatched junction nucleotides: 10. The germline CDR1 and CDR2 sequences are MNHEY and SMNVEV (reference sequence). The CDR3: CASSNRGRGINEQYF. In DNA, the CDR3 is TGTGCCAGCAGTAACAGGGGGCGAGGGATTAACGAGCAGTACTTC.

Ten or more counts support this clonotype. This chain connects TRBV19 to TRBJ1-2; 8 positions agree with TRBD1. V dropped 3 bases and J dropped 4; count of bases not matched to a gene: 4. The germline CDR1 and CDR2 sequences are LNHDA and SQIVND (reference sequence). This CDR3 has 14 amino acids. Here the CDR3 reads CASSMKDRGYGYTF. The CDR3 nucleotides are TGTGCCAGTAGTATGAAAGACAGGGGCTATGGCTACACCTTC.

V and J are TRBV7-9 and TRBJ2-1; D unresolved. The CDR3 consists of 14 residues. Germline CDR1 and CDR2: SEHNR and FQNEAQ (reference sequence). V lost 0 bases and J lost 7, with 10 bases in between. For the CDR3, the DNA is TGTGCCAGCAGCTTAGCTATTGTGGGTAATGAGCAGTTCTTC. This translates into CASSLAIVGNEQFF.

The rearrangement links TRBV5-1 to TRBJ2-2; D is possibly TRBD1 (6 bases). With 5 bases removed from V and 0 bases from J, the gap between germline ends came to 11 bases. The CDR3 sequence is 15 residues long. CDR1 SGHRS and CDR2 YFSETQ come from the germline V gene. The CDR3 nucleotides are TGCGCCAGCAGTTCCGGACAGACGAACACCGGGGAGCTGTTTTTT. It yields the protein CASSSGQTNTGELFF.

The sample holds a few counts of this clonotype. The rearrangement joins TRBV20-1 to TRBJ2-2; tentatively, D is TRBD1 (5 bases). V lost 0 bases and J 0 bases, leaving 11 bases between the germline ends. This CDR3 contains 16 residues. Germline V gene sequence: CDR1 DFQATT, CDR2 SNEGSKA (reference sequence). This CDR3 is CSARERGSANTGELFF. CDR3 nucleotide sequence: TGCAGTGCTAGAGAAAGGGGATCGGCGAACACCGGGGAGCTGTTTTTT.

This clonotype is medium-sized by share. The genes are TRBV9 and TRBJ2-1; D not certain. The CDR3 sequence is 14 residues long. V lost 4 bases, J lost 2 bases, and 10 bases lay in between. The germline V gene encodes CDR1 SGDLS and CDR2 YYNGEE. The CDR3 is CASSLYGAYNEQFF. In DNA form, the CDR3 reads TGTGCCAGCAGCCTCTATGGGGCCTACAATGAGCAGTTCTTC.

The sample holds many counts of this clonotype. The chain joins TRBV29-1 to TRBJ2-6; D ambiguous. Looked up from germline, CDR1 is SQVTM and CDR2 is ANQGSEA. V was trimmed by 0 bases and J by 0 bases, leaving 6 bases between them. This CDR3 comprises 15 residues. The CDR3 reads CSVEEPVSGANVLTF. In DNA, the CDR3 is TGCAGCGTTGAAGAACCCGTCTCTGGGGCCAACGTCCTGACTTTC. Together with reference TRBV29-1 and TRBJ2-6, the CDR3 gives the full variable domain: SAVISQKPSRDICQRGTSLTIQCQVDSQVTMMFWYRQQPGQSLTLIATANQGSEATYESGFVIDKFPISRPNLTFSTLTVSNMSPEDSSIYLCSVEEPVSGANVLTFGAGSRLTVL.

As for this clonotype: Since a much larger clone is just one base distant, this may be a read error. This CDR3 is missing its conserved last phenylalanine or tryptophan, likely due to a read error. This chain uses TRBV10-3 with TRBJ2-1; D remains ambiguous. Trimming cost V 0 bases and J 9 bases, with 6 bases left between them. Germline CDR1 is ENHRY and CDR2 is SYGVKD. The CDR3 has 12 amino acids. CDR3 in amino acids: CAISESQREQFY. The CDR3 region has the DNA TGTGCCATCAGTGAGTCTCAGCGTGAGCAGTTCTAC.

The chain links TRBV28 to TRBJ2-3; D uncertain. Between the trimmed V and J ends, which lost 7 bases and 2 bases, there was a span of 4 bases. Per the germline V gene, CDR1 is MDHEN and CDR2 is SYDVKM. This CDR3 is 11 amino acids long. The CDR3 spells CASTNTDTQYF. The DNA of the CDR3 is TGTGCCAGCACCAACACAGATACGCAGTATTTT.